The 18 T cell receptor beta chains given below trace back to one sample, sequenced in a study of OX40 agonist ivuxolimab in advanced cancers. Only in-frame clones appear in the TCRdb table, and some are missing; sequencing was by immunoSEQ multiplex PCR. The sample holds some 23,000 clones, roughly 88% seen once. The sequencing here drew on CD4+ or CD8+ T cells sorted from blood, taken in a trial of the OX40 agonist ivuxolimab. These receptors were taken from an adult with an advanced solid tumor such as melanoma, head and neck, liver or kidney cancer.

V gene TRBV5-1 combines with J gene TRBJ2-5; 15 bases agree with TRBD2. Germline V gene lookup returns CDR1 SGHRS and CDR2 YFSETQ. The trim removed 4 bases at V and 5 bases at J, leaving 9 bases unmatched. The CDR3 has 17 amino acids. The CDR3 loop is CASSEGLAGGRGETQYF. For the CDR3, the DNA is TGCGCCAGCAGCGAGGGACTAGCGGGAGGACGGGGGGAGACCCAGTACTTC. Supplemented by reference TRBV5-1 and TRBJ2-5, the full variable domain reads KAGVTQTPRYLIKTRGQQVTLSCSPISGHRSVSWYQQTPGQGLQFLFEYFSETQRNKGNFPGRFSGRQFSNSRSEMNVSTLELGDSALYLCASSEGLAGGRGETQYFGPGTRLLVL.

The genes are TRBV10-2 and TRBJ2-3; D possibly matches TRBD1 or TRBD2 (5 bases each). CDR3 length: 15 amino acids. Trimming removed 4 bases from V and 1 base from J, with 12 bases in between. Germline CDR1 and CDR2: WSHSY and SAAADI. CDR3 DNA sequence: TGCGCCAGCAGTGCCCTTGTGGGGGGCACAGATACGCAGTATTTT. The encoded protein is CASSALVGGTDTQYF.

This sequence joins TRBV2 and TRBJ2-3; possible D gene TRBD1, 6 bases. The V gene's germline CDR1 is SNHLY and CDR2 FYNNEI. V lost 5 bases and J 2 bases, leaving 8 bases between the germline ends. CDR3 length equals 13 residues. The CDR3 bases are TGTGCCAGCAGTAGGACAGTCACAGATACGCAGTATTTT. It encodes CASSRTVTDTQYF.

The chain has TRBV11-2 and TRBJ2-3; D call uncertain. CDR1 SGHAT and CDR2 FQNNGV come from the germline V gene. This CDR3 has 13 residues. The germline V and J ends were trimmed by 2 bases and 6 bases, with 9 bases remaining between them. This chain's CDR3 is CASSLMDGDTQYF. CDR3 nucleotides: TGTGCCAGCAGCTTAATGGACGGGGATACGCAGTATTTT. Full variable domain (rest looked up from reference TRBV11-2 and TRBJ2-3): EAGVAQSPRYKIIEKRQSVAFWCNPISGHATLYWYQQILGQGPKLLIQFQNNGVVDDSQLPKDRFSAERLKGVDSTLKIQPAKLEDSAVYLCASSLMDGDTQYFGPGTRLTVL.

This chain's CDR3 is CASSQDGLNQETQYF. DNA for the CDR3: TGCGCCAGCAGCCAAGACGGACTAAACCAAGAGACCCAGTACTTC. This chain uses TRBV4-1 with TRBJ2-5; tentative D call: TRBD2 (6 bases). Germline V gene data show CDR1 as MGHRA and CDR2 as YSYEKL. The V end lost 0 bases, the J end lost 0 bases, and 8 bases lay between the germline ends. The CDR3 has 15 residues.

This clone came up once. V is TRBV28 and J is TRBJ2-7; D uncertain. The V end was cut by 7 bases, the J end by 0 bases, with 7 bases between. The V gene's germline CDR1 is MDHEN and CDR2 SYDVKM. This CDR3 has 12 amino acids. The CDR3 DNA is TGTGCCAGCAAGGGTAACTCCTACGAGCAGTACTTC. This translates into CASKGNSYEQYF.

The chain joins TRBV20-1 to TRBJ2-3; no reliable D call. The V end lost 7 bases, the J end lost 5 bases, and 10 bases lay between the germline ends. Germline-derived CDR1 and CDR2 are DFQATT and SNEGSKA (reference sequence). The CDR3 loop spans 11 amino acids. The CDR3 spells CSVGFEDTQYF. DNA for the CDR3: TGCAGTGTGGGTTTCGAAGATACGCAGTATTTT.

V gene TRBV29-1 combines with J gene TRBJ1-2, with D perhaps TRBD1 (6 bases). Germline CDR1 and CDR2: SQVTM and ANQGSEA. The CDR3 has 12 amino acids. CDR3 nucleotides: TGCAGTACATCAGGGGCCAACTATGGCTACACCTTC. Residues: CSTSGANYGYTF.

This chain uses TRBV4-1 with TRBJ2-1; 7 bases align to TRBD2. Germline trimming cut 3 bases from V and 5 bases from J; bases unmatched to any gene: 7. Per germline, CDR1 MGHRA and CDR2 YSYEKL. The CDR3 runs to 15 residues. In nucleotides, the CDR3 is TGCGCCAGCAGCCATTCCCGCGGGGGTAACAATGAGCAGTTCTTC. Residues: CASSHSRGGNNEQFF.

This chain uses TRBV6-1 with TRBJ2-3; D is unresolved. The CDR3 has 13 residues. V dropped 8 bases and J dropped 6 bases, with 15 bases sitting between them. Germline CDR1 is MNHNS and CDR2 is SASEGT. CDR3 in DNA: TGTGCCAGCGTCAGACTCGGCAGGGATACGCAGTATTTT. Its protein is CASVRLGRDTQYF.

This clone appeared a single time. V is TRBV19 and J is TRBJ2-7; 7 bases align to TRBD1. This CDR3 comprises 14 residues. Germline CDR1 reads LNHDA; CDR2 reads SQIVND (reference sequence). V gave up 6 bases and J gave up 6 bases; unmatched junction bases: 11. The CDR3 DNA sequence: TGTGCCAGTAGCCACGAAGACAGGGTTCGCGAGCAGTACTTC. Residues: CASSHEDRVREQYF.

The chain combines TRBV4-3 with TRBJ2-7; 8 bases match TRBD1. The trim removed 5 bases at V and 1 base at J, leaving 4 bases unmatched. The CDR3 runs to 14 residues. The germline CDR1 and CDR2 sequences are LGHNA and YSLEER. The DNA of the CDR3 is TGCGCCAGCAGCATCGGACAGGGATCCTACGAGCAGTACTTC. Translation: CASSIGQGSYEQYF.

Comment on this clone: One end of the junction varies from germline; a read error may be responsible. Within the sample, other DNA sequences also encode this same CDR3. The chain carries TRBV4-3 and TRBJ2-7; 11 bases are a match to TRBD1. Looked up from germline, CDR1 is LGHNA and CDR2 is YSLEER. The CDR3 runs to 16 residues. The CDR3 spells CASSQGQGAVDYEQYF. For the CDR3, the DNA is TGCGCCAGCAGTCAAGGACAGGGGGCAGTAGACTACGAGCAGTACTTC.

J is TRBJ1-2 and V is TRBV19; 9 bases align to TRBD1. The V segment lost 2 bases and the J segment 3 bases; nucleotides outside the gene matches: 1. The CDR3 is 14 amino acids. Germline V lookup: CDR1 LNHDA, CDR2 SQIVND (reference sequence). The CDR3 spells CASSITGGDYGYTF. The CDR3 DNA follows: TGTGCCAGTAGTATAACAGGGGGCGACTATGGCTACACCTTC.

The DNA of the CDR3 is TGTGCTAGTAGTGGGAGGGGCGGGAGCACAGATACGCAGTATTTT. Its protein product is CASSGRGGSTDTQYF. V and J are TRBV12-5 and TRBJ2-3, with 7 positions matching TRBD2. The trim removed 8 bases at V and 0 bases at J, leaving 8 bases unmatched. The CDR3 runs to 15 residues. CDR1 is LGHNT, CDR2 FRNRAP, per germline.

The rearrangement links TRBV10-1 to TRBJ2-1; D possibly corresponds to TRBD2 (6 bases). The CDR3 covers 16 residues. CDR1 WNHNN and CDR2 SYGVQD come from the germline V gene (reference sequence). The V end was cut by 2 bases, the J end by 4 bases, with 15 bases between. CDR3 residues: CASSEKMRDLYNEQFF. Written as DNA, the CDR3 is TGCGCCAGCAGTGAGAAGATGCGGGACCTGTACAATGAGCAGTTCTTC.

The rearrangement links TRBV6-5 to TRBJ2-1; D is uncertain. V lost 1 base, J lost 8 bases, and 9 bases lay in between. In germline, CDR1 is MNHEY, CDR2 SVGAGI. The CDR3 has 13 residues. The CDR3 here is CASSYFRDYEQFF. CDR3 bases: TGTGCCAGCAGTTACTTTCGAGACTATGAGCAGTTCTTC.

The chain joins TRBV5-4 to TRBJ1-2; a possible D gene is TRBD1 (5 bases). This CDR3 has 14 residues. With 4 bases removed from V and 5 bases from J, the gap between germline ends came to 15 bases. Per the germline V gene, CDR1 is SGHNT and CDR2 is YYREEE (reference sequence). The DNA of the CDR3 is TGTGCCAGCAGCGGAGTCGGGACGGGGTATGGCTACACCTTC. Protein sequence: CASSGVGTGYGYTF.